Sequencing of this TCR beta chain was carried out in a study of identifying expanded T cells in peripheral blood. The V gene's germline CDR1 is SEHNR and CDR2 FQNEAQ (reference sequence). CDR3 size: 15 residues. Between the trimmed V and J ends, which lost 1 base and 4 bases, there was a span of 12 bases. Worth noting for this clone: Antigen: not known.

Generated by immunoSEQ multiplex PCR, the TCRdb table keeps only in-frame clones and is missing some. This table has some 76,000 clones, roughly 90% appearing once. Overall study results and limits: Over about two and four weeks, about 17 and 20 clones changed, versus around 1.3 between replicates. Variance in clone template counts between approximately 2-week samples significantly increased with total template count across all healthy donors.

During the collection period, no donor immune events like infections were recorded. The genes are TRBV7-9 and TRBJ2-3, with D tentatively TRBD1 (5 bases). Sequencing was carried out using blood. This TCR derives from a person aged 18-70 years in good health. The CDR3 protein is CASSLVQGSADTQYF. The CDR3 region has the DNA TGTGCCAGCAGCTTAGTTCAGGGATCAGCAGATACGCAGTATTTT.